Below, 15 T cell receptor beta chains from the same sample are listed, as sequenced in a study of Graves' ophthalmopathy and Graves' hyperthyroidism. RNA transcripts provided the template for amplifying TCR beta CDR3 regions. First-round RT-PCR relied on HTBI primers, and a second-round multiplex PCR came next. MiXCR, applied by TCRdb to the multiplex PCR reads, yields one record per CDR3 protein. The data contain 580,000 or so distinct CDR3 sequences, under 45% of them singletons. Sample: peripheral blood or thyroid tissue (not recorded which). The receptors were sampled from an adult man with Graves' hyperthyroidism.

Comments on this clonotype: The DNA is omitted, as the CDR3 cannot be located on it reliably, and the CDR3 follows TCRdb's listing. The chain has TRBV7-9 and TRBJ1-2. The CDR3 is 12 residues long, ends included. Germline CDR1 reads SEHNR; CDR2 reads FQNEAQ (reference sequence). The CDR3 protein is CASSFVGSGNTF.

This clonotype has only a few counts. The rearrangement links TRBV24-1 to TRBJ2-3; 8 positions match TRBD2. The trim removed 4 bases at V and 1 base at J, leaving 6 bases unmatched. The CDR3 consists of 16 residues. Germline values: CDR1 KGHDR, CDR2 SFDVKD. As DNA, the CDR3 is TGTGCCACCAGTGACCCCGGGGGGGGCGGCACAGATACGCAGTATTTT. Protein sequence: CATSDPGGGGTDTQYF.

This clonotype was detected ten times or more. As DNA, the CDR3 is TGTGCCAGCAGCTCAACGGGGACTGGGGTGGAGACCCAGTACTTC. This sequence encodes CASSSTGTGVETQYF. V is TRBV7-9 and J is TRBJ2-5, with a possible D match to TRBD2 (6 bases). V lost 4 bases, J lost 5 bases, and 17 bases lay in between. The CDR3 loop spans 15 amino acids. Germline V gene sequence: CDR1 SEHNR, CDR2 FQNEAQ (reference sequence).

This clonotype was seen many times. The chain employs TRBV6-5 and TRBJ1-2, with no clear D. CDR3 length: 11 residues. Germline CDR1 and CDR2: MNHEY and SVGAGI. The V and J ends lost 2 bases and 8 bases respectively, with 6 bases between them. CDR3 region: CASSYGWGYTF. CDR3 DNA sequence: TGTGCCAGCAGTTACGGATGGGGCTACACCTTC.

This clonotype was counted a single time. The chain carries TRBV15 and TRBJ1-3; D is ambiguous. This CDR3 has 12 amino acids. The V and J ends lost 8 bases and 2 bases respectively, with 7 bases between them. CDR1 and CDR2 (germline): LNHNV, YYDKDF (reference sequence). CDR3 nucleotide sequence: TGTGCCACCTCGGCTCCTGGAAACACCATATATTTT. Translated: CATSAPGNTIYF.

This clonotype has at least ten counts. V usage is TRBV4-1 and J usage is TRBJ1-2; TRBD1 agrees at 7 bases. CDR3 length equals 15 residues. Germline V gene data show CDR1 as MGHRA and CDR2 as YSYEKL. V shed 1 base and J 5 bases; nucleotides not matched to a gene: 7. CDR3 region: CASSQGQGTSYGYTF. CDR3 bases: TGCGCCAGCAGCCAAGGACAGGGAACCTCATATGGCTACACCTTC.

This clonotype was picked up many times. J is TRBJ1-1 and V is TRBV29-1, with TRBD1 identical over 12 bases. V lost 7 bases and J lost 0; bases outside the gene matches: 6. The CDR3 loop spans 15 amino acids. Germline V lookup: CDR1 SQVTM, CDR2 ANQGSEA. The CDR3 here is CSAAGTGGMNTEAFF. The CDR3 DNA follows: TGCAGCGCCGCGGGGACAGGGGGCATGAACACTGAAGCTTTCTTT.

The rearrangement links TRBV5-6 to TRBJ2-5; 9 nucleotides line up with TRBD1. The CDR3 is made up of 16 amino acids. Germline CDR1 reads SGHDT; CDR2 reads YYEEEE. Trimming removed 1 base from V and 9 bases from J; junction bases left unmatched: 13. The CDR3 region has the DNA TGTGCCAGCAGCTTGTGGTCACAGGGGGCACGGCAGCCCCAGTACTTC. Its protein is CASSLWSQGARQPQYF.

This clonotype was recorded a few times. V is TRBV7-9 and J is TRBJ1-2; possible D gene TRBD1, 6 bases. The length of the CDR3 is 14 residues. Germline values: CDR1 SEHNR, CDR2 FQNEAQ (reference sequence). V lost 5 bases and J 7 bases, leaving 17 bases between the germline ends. In nucleotides, the CDR3 is TGTGCCAGCAGCATGGGCCCGTTCAGGGGTGGCTACACCTTC. As protein: CASSMGPFRGGYTF.

As regards this clonotype: This may stem from a read error, because a much larger clone lies one nucleotide away. V usage is TRBV7-2 and J usage is TRBJ1-1; D unresolved. The germline V and J ends were trimmed by 6 bases and 3 bases, with 14 bases remaining between them. The CDR3 consists of 14 residues. The germline V gene encodes CDR1 SGHTA and CDR2 FQGNSA. CDR3 in amino acids: CASSRRGLYTEAFF. CDR3 coding DNA: TGTGCCAGCAGTAGAAGAGGACTATACACTGAAGCTTTCTTT.

The chain links TRBV19 to TRBJ1-5, with no clear D. V lost 5 bases, J lost 2 bases, and 13 bases lay in between. This CDR3 region has 15 residues. Germline V gives CDR1 LNHDA, CDR2 SQIVND (reference sequence). CDR3 DNA: TGTGCCAGTAGTGATCAAGACGGACGCAATCAGCCCCAGCATTTT. Its protein is CASSDQDGRNQPQHF.

The sample holds one count of this clonotype. The rearrangement uses TRBV7-3 and TRBJ1-1; possible D gene TRBD1, 6 bases. Per germline, CDR1 SGHTA and CDR2 FQGTGA. The CDR3 loop spans 14 amino acids. The ends were cut back, 7 bases at V and 4 bases at J, with 16 bases in the middle. The CDR3 DNA follows: TGTGCCAGCACCGAGAGAGGGGGACTCACTGAAGCTTTCTTT. As protein: CASTERGGLTEAFF. The full variable domain, rest sourced from reference TRBV7-3 and TRBJ1-1, is GAGVSQTPSNKVTEKGKYVELRCDPISGHTALYWYRQSLGQGPEFLIYFQGTGAADDSGLPNDRFFAVRPEGSVSTLKIQRTERGDSAVYLCASTERGGLTEAFFGQGTRLTVV.

This clonotype came up many times. V and J are TRBV14 and TRBJ2-2, with D uncertain. Trimming cost V 4 bases and J 2 bases, with 14 bases left between them. The CDR3 sequence is 16 residues long. CDR1 is SGHDN and CDR2 is FVKESK in the germline V gene. The CDR3 nucleotides read TGTGCCAGCAGCCCTCGGCCAGGAGTCAACACCGGGGAGCTGTTTTTT. Its protein is CASSPRPGVNTGELFF.

The sample holds many counts of this clonotype. This chain connects TRBV19 to TRBJ1-5, with TRBD1 as a possible D gene (6 bases). The V end lost 3 bases, the J end lost 4 bases, and 13 bases lay between the germline ends. Germline lookup yields CDR1 LNHDA and CDR2 SQIVND (reference sequence). The CDR3 totals 15 residues. The DNA for the CDR3 is TGTGCCAGTAGTATGCGGGAACAGGGAAATCAGCCCCAGCATTTT. Translation: CASSMREQGNQPQHF.

This clonotype was counted a few times. The rearrangement joins TRBV4-1 to TRBJ1-2; 9 nucleotides agree with TRBD1. This CDR3 has 13 residues. V dropped 4 bases and J dropped 8; count of bases not matched to a gene: 5. CDR1 and CDR2 from the germline V gene are MGHRA and YSYEKL. The CDR3 sequence is CASSPRQGGGYTF. The CDR3 coding sequence is TGCGCCAGCAGCCCCCGACAGGGGGGCGGCTACACCTTC.